Reported below is one T cell receptor beta chain. The entry originates in a study of T cell responses to AZD1222 COVID-19 vaccine. The CDR3 has 15 amino acids. Trimming cost V 1 base and J 12 bases, with 19 bases left between them. CDR1 and CDR2 from the germline V gene are LGHNA and YSLEER. Some clones are missing from TCRdb's copy, which holds only in-frame ones; the method was immunoSEQ multiplex PCR. Altogether about 150,000 clones are present, around 90% being singletons, with the ten largest covering roughly 3.8%. This specimen was peripheral blood, taken 28 days after the second AZD1222 dose. The V call is TRBV4-3, the J call TRBJ2-1; D is possibly TRBD1 or TRBD2 (5 bases each). This TCR derives from an adult who received the AZD1222 COVID-19 vaccine. CDR3 protein: CASSQGPSGQHGQFF. The CDR3 nucleotides are TGCGCCAGCAGCCAAGGGCCATCGGGGCAGCACGGGCAGTTCTTC.